One sample yielded the 9 T cell receptor beta chains listed below, sequenced in a study of T cell responses to AZD1222 COVID-19 vaccine. The data were produced by immunoSEQ multiplex PCR, yet TCRdb's version contains in-frame clones alone and is incomplete. Of more than 85,000 clones in the sample, roughly 87% were seen once. Sequenced material: peripheral blood, taken on day 0 of AZD1222 vaccination. These receptors came from an adult in good health.

In this sample, this clone turned up once. The chain employs TRBV27 and TRBJ1-4, with 7 bases that match TRBD1. Germline V gene sequence: CDR1 MNHEY, CDR2 SMNVEV (reference sequence). The V gene end was trimmed by 4 bases and the J gene end by 7 bases; junction bases not matched to a gene: 12. CDR3 size: 16 residues. This CDR3 is CASSYLTTGRGEKLFF. The CDR3 bases are TGTGCCAGCAGTTACCTAACGACAGGGCGGGGTGAAAAACTGTTTTTT.

The rearrangement uses TRBV3-1 (or the pseudogene TRBV3-2) and TRBJ2-1; D gene ambiguous. Germline loops: CDR1 LGHDT, CDR2 YNNKEL (reference sequence). The CDR3 extends over 14 amino acids. V lost 0 bases, J lost 3 bases, and 6 bases lay in between. CDR3 DNA sequence: TGTGCCAGCAGCCAAGAGGTGGGCTACAATGAGCAGTTCTTC. It is translated as CASSQEVGYNEQFF.

The chain recombines TRBV6-2 or TRBV6-3 with TRBJ2-5; D is perhaps TRBD2 (5 bases). The CDR3 is made up of 14 amino acids. Germline CDR1 reads MNHEY; CDR2 reads SVGEGT. V lost 2 bases and J 2 bases, leaving 9 bases between the germline ends. The CDR3 coding sequence is TGTGCCAGCAGTTACCTCGGCGGGCAAGAGACCCAGTACTTC. Its translation: CASSYLGGQETQYF.

The chain uses TRBV5-1 and TRBJ1-1; D possibly corresponds to TRBD1 (5 bases). The V gene lost 3 bases and the J gene lost 7 bases, with 16 bases spanning the gap. The CDR3 runs to 14 residues. CDR1 SGHRS and CDR2 YFSETQ come from the germline V gene. Here the CDR3 DNA reads TGCGCCAGCAGCTCCAAACCCGGGACGGGTGAAGCTTTCTTT. Its translation is CASSSKPGTGEAFF. The complete variable domain, with remaining parts taken from reference TRBV5-1 and TRBJ1-1, reads KAGVTQTPRYLIKTRGQQVTLSCSPISGHRSVSWYQQTPGQGLQFLFEYFSETQRNKGNFPGRFSGRQFSNSRSEMNVSTLELGDSALYLCASSSKPGTGEAFFGQGTRLTVV.

J is TRBJ2-3 and V is TRBV19; D gene unclear. The germline gives CDR1 LNHDA, CDR2 SQIVND (reference sequence). The CDR3 covers 15 residues. V was shortened by 6 bases and J by 3 bases, with 16 bases between the two germline ends. The CDR3 sequence is CASRAGGIRTDTQYF. CDR3 bases: TGTGCCAGTAGGGCAGGCGGCATTAGGACAGATACGCAGTATTTT.

The chain carries TRBV12-3 or TRBV12-4 and TRBJ2-7; D not resolved. Deletions cut 2 bases from V and 6 bases from J, with 5 bases between. CDR3 size: 11 residues. The CDR3 region is CASSLLGEQYF. The CDR3 DNA reads as TGTGCCAGCAGTTTATTGGGCGAGCAGTACTTC.

This chain uses TRBV4-3 with TRBJ2-7, with 8 positions matching TRBD2. With 0 bases clipped from V and 6 bases from J, the junction kept 13 bases outside the gene matches. Per germline, CDR1 LGHNA and CDR2 YSLEER. The CDR3 has 17 amino acids. The CDR3: CASSQDVVRGVVGEQYF. As DNA, the CDR3 is TGCGCCAGCAGCCAAGACGTTGTGCGGGGGGTCGTGGGCGAGCAGTACTTC.

The chain couples TRBV10-3 to TRBJ1-2, with TRBD1 matching 7 bases. CDR1 is ENHRY, CDR2 SYGVKD, per germline. The CDR3 spans 14 residues. V lost 2 bases and J lost 7; bases outside the gene matches: 7. In DNA form, the CDR3 reads TGTGCCATCAGTGAGGACAGGGTGGGAGGTGGCTACACCTTC. Protein sequence: CAISEDRVGGGYTF.

The chain is built from TRBV19 and TRBJ2-7, with 8 nucleotides matching TRBD1. There are 12 residues in the CDR3. The V gene end was trimmed by 9 bases and the J gene end by 9 bases; junction bases not matched to a gene: 10. Germline assignment: CDR1 LNHDA and CDR2 SQIVND (reference sequence). The CDR3 is CASGTGAYGQYF. DNA of the CDR3: TGTGCCAGCGGGACAGGCGCGTATGGGCAGTACTTC. Together with reference TRBV19 and TRBJ2-7, the CDR3 gives the full variable domain: DGGITQSPKYLFRKEGQNVTLSCEQNLNHDAMYWYRQDPGQGLRLIYYSQIVNDFQKGDIAEGYSVSREKKESFPLTVTSAQKNPTAFYLCASGTGAYGQYFGPGTRLTVT.